This T cell receptor (beta chain) was captured by sequencing in a study of beta chain features in type 1 diabetes. The investigators reverse transcribed all of the isolated RNA, so they sequenced expressed TCRB transcripts. TCRdb's table, derived via immunoSEQ multiplex PCR, lists solely in-frame clones and lacks some. In the table there are tens of thousands of clones, around 68% of which are singletons. Sorting that relied on CD45RO/CCR7/CD25/CD127/CD95/CD27 yielded CD4+ naive, central memory, regulatory and stem cell-like memory cells. Findings and limits, study-wide: Type 1 diabetes patients had TCRB CDR3s that were shorter (moderately but significantly so) in all four CD4+ subsets. HLA effects on TCRB rearrangement stayed unresolved here.

Germline assignment: CDR1 SEHNR and CDR2 FQNEAQ (reference sequence). Trimming took off 0 bases at V and 8 bases at J, with 16 bases between the two ends. The CDR3 totals 16 residues. A remark on this clone: The antigen is not known.

The chain combines TRBV7-9 with TRBJ1-4; the D gene is possibly TRBD1 (5 bases). The source is a woman aged 35 to 49 with type 1 diabetes. Source material: stem cell memory CD4+ T cells from blood. Here the CDR3 reads CASSLAPGFNREKLFF. CDR3 sequence (DNA): TGTGCCAGCAGCTTAGCCCCAGGGTTTAATCGGGAAAAACTGTTTTTT. Based on the CDR3 plus reference TRBV7-9 and TRBJ1-4, the full variable domain is DTGVSQNPRHKITKRGQNVTFRCDPISEHNRLYWYRQTLGQGPEFLTYFQNEAQLEKSRLLSDRFSAERPKGSFSTLEIQRTEQGDSAMYLCASSLAPGFNREKLFFGSGTQLSVL.